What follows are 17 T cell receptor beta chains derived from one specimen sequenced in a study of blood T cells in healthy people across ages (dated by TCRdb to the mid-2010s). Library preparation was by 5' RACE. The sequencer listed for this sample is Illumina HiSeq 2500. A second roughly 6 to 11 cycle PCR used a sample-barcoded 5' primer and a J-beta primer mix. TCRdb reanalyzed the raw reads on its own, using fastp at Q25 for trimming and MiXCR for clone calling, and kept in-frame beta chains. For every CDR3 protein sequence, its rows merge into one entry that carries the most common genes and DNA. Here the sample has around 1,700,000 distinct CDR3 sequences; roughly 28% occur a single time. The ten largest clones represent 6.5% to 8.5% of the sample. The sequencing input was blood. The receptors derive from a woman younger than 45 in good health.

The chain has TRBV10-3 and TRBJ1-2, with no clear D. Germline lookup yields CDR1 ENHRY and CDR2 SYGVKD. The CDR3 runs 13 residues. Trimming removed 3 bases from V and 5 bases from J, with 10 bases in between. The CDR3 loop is CAISDEAGYGYTF. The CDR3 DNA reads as TGTGCCATCAGTGACGAGGCGGGATATGGCTACACCTTC.

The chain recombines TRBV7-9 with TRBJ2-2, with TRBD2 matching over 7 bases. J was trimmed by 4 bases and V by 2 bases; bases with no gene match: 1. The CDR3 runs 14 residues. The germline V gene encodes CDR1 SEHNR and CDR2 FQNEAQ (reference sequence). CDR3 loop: CASSLWGGTGELFF. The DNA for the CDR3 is TGTGCCAGCAGCTTATGGGGGGGCACCGGGGAGCTGTTTTTT.

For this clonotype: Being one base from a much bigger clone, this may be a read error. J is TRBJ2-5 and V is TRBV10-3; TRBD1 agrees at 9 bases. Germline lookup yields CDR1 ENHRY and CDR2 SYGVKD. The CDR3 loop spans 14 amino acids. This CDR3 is CVTLQGAKGETQYF. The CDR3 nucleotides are TGTGTCACCCTACAGGGGGCTAAAGGAGAGACCCAGTACTTC.

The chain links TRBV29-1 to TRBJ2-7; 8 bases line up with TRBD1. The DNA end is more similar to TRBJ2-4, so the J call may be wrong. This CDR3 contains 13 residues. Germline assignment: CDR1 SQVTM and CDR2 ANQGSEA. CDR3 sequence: CSVVQGAQNIQYF. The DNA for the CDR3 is TGCAGCGTTGTCCAGGGGGCTCAAAACATTCAGTACTTC.

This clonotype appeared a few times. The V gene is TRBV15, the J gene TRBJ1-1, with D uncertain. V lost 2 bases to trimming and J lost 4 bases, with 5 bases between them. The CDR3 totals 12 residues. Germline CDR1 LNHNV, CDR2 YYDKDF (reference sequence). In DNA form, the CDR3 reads TGTGCCACCAGCAGACAGGCCACTGAAGCTTTCTTT. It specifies CATSRQATEAFF.

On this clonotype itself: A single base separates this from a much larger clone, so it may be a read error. The CDR3 reads CSAKSGTTYNKQFF. The CDR3 DNA is TGCAGTGCTAAAAGCGGGACCACATACAATAAGCAGTTCTTC. This rearrangement joins TRBV20-1 to TRBJ2-1, with 7 nucleotides matching TRBD2. Germline V CDR1 and CDR2: DFQATT, SNEGSKA (reference sequence). The CDR3 has 14 amino acids.

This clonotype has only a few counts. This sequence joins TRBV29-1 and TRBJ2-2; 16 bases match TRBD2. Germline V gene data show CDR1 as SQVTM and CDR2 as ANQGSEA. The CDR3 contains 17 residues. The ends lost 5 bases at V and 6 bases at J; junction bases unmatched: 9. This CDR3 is CSVLGTSGRAPSGELFF. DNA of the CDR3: TGCAGCGTTTTGGGGACTAGCGGGAGGGCCCCTTCCGGGGAGCTGTTTTTT.

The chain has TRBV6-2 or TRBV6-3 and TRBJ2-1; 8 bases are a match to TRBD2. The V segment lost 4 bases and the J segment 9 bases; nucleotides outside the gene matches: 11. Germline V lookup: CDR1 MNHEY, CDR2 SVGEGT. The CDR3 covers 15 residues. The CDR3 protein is CASSLTSVRFSEQFF. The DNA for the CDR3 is TGTGCCAGCAGTTTGACTAGCGTTCGATTCAGTGAGCAGTTCTTC.

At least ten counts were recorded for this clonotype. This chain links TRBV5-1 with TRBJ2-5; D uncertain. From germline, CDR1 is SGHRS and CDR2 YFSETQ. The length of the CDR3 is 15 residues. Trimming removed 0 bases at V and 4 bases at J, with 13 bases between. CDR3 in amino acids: CASSLAPLGGETQYF. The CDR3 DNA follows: TGCGCCAGCAGCTTGGCCCCGCTCGGCGGAGAGACCCAGTACTTC.

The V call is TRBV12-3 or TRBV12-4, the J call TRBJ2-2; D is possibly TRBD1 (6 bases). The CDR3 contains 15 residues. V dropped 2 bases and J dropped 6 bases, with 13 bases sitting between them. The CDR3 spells CASSLRQAGPGELFF. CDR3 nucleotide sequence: TGTGCCAGCAGTTTAAGACAGGCTGGGCCCGGGGAGCTGTTTTTT.

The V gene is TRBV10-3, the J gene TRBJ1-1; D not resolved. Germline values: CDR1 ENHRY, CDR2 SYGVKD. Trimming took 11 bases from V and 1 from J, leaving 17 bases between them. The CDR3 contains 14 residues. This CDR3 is CALPRPGENTEAFF. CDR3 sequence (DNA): TGTGCCCTGCCCCGGCCAGGTGAGAACACTGAAGCTTTCTTT.

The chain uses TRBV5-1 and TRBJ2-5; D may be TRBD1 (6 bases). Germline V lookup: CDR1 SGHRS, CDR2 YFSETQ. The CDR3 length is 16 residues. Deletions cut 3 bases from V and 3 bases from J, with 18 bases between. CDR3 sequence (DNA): TGCGCCAGCAGCTCCTCGCCACAGGGACGGGAAGAGACCCAGTACTTC. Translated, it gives CASSSSPQGREETQYF.

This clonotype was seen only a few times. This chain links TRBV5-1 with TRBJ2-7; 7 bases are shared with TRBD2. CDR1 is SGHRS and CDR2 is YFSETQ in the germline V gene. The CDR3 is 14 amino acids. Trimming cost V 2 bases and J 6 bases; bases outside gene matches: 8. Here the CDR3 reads CASSFGRGSSEQYF. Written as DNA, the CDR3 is TGCGCCAGCAGCTTCGGGCGGGGGAGCTCCGAGCAGTACTTC.

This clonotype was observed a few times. The CDR3 coding sequence is TGTGCCAGCAGCTCGGGACAGGGCAGAGCGGGGGCCAACGTCCTGACTTTC. Protein product: CASSSGQGRAGANVLTF. This chain uses TRBV7-2 with TRBJ2-6; 9 nucleotides line up with TRBD1. There are 17 residues in the CDR3. The germline CDR1 and CDR2 sequences are SGHTA and FQGNSA. V trimming: 4 bases; J trimming: 4 bases; junction bases outside the gene matches: 8.

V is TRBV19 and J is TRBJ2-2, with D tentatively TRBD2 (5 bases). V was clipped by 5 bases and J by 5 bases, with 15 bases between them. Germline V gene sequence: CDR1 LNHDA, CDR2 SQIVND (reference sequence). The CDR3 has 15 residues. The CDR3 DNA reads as TGTGCCAGTAGTGAAATCTCGGGCGGGACCGGGGAGCTGTTTTTT. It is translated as CASSEISGGTGELFF.

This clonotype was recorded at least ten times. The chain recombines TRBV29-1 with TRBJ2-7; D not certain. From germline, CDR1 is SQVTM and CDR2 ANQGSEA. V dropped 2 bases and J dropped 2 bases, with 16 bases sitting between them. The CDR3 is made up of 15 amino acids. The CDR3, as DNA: TGCAGCGTTGAAAAACGGAGAGTCCAGACCTACGAGCAGTACTTC. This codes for CSVEKRRVQTYEQYF.

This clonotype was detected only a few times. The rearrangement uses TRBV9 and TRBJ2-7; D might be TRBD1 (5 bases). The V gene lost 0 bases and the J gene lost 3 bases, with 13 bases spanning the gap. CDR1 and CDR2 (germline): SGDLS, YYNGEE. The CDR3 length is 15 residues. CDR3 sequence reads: CASSVAPARVYEQYF. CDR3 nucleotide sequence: TGTGCCAGCAGCGTAGCTCCGGCCAGGGTCTACGAGCAGTACTTC.